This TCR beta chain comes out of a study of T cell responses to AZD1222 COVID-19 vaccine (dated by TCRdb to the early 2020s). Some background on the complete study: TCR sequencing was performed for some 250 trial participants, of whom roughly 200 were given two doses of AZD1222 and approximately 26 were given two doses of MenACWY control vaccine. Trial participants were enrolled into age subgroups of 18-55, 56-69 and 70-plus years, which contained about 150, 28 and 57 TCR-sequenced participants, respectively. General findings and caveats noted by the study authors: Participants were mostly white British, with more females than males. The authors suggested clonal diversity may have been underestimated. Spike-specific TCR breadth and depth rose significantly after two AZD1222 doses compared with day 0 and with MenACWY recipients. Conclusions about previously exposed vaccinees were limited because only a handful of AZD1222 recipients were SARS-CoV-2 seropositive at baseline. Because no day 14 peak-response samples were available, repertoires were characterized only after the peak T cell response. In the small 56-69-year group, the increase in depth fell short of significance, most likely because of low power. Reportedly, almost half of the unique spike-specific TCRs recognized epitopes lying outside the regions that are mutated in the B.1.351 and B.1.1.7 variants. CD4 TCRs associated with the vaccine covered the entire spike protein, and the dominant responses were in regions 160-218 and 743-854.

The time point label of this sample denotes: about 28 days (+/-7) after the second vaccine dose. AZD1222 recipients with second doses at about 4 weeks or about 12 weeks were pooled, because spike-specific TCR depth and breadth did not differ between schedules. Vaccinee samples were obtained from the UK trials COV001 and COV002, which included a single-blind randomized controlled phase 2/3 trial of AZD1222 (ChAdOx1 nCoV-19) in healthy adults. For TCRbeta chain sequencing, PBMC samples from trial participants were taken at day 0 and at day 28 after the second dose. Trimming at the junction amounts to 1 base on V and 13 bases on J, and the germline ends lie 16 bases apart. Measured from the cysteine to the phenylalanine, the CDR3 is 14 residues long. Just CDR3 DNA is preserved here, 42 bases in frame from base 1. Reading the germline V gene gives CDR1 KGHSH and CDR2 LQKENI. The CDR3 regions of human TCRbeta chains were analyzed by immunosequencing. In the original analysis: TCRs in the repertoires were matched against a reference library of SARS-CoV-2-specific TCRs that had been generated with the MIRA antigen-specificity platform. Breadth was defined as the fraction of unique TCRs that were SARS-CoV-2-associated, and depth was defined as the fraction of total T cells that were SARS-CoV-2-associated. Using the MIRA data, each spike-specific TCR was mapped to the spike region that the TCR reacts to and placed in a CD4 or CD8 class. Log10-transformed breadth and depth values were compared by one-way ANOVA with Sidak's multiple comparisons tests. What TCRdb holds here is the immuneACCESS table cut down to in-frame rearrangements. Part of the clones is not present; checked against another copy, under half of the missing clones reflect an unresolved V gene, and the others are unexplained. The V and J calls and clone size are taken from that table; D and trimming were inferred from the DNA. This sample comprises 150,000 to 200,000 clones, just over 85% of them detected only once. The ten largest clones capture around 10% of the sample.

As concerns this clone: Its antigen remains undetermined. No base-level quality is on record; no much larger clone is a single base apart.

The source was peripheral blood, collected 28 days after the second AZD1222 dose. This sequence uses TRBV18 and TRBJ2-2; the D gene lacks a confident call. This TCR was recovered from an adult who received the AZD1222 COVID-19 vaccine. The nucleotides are TGTGCCAGCTCACCACGTGTCCAAGACCTAGGGCTGTTTTTT. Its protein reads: CASSPRVQDLGLFF.